The source of this T cell receptor (beta chain) is a study of blood T cell repertoires in COVID-19. TCRdb keeps only in-frame clones here, not all; method: immunoSEQ multiplex PCR. This table has about 290,000 clones, 85% appearing once. From germline, CDR1 is MDHEN and CDR2 SYDVKM. V trimming: 3 bases; J trimming: 2 bases; junction bases outside the gene matches: 5. The CDR3 loop spans 15 amino acids. The chain recombines TRBV28 with TRBJ2-7, with 9 positions matching TRBD2. Source material: peripheral blood. The clonotype originates from a woman aged 50 to 65 with active or convalescent COVID-19. The DNA for the CDR3 is TGTGCCAGCAGTTTGCCGGGACTAGCTACCTACGAGCAGTACTTC. Translated, it gives CASSLPGLATYEQYF.